The rows below give T cell receptor beta chains drawn from one sample of a study of T cell repertoires in cytomegalovirus infection. TCRdb independently ran MiXCR on the reads; one entry per CDR3 protein. The table shows around 140,000 distinct CDR3 sequences, with 32% occurring only once. For these receptors, no antigen is known. Material: CD8+ T cells from cultured PBMCs, obtained from culture after CMV antigen stimulation. These receptors were taken from a human donor in good health (CMV status not recorded). Some clones in this sample may be carry-over from other donors' samples. Both conserved end residues are part of each CDR3. Each record gives: J gene, V gene, CDR3 protein.

>TRBJ2-2|TRBV28
CASSLGVGGAAYTGELFF
>TRBJ2-1|TRBV4-2
CASSQAFAGLAGEGEQFF
>TRBJ2-1|TRBV7-4
CASSLLGHEQFF
>TRBJ2-3|TRBV7-8
CASSSGTGRNTQYF
>TRBJ1-1|TRBV27
CASSLKQGYTEAFF
>TRBJ2-5|TRBV18
CASSPGQLKWETQYF
>TRBJ2-1|TRBV11-1
CASSLSRTVIYNEQFF
>TRBJ2-4|TRBV29-1
CSVEGVRGENIQYF
>TRBJ1-2|TRBV10-3
CAINGPRGTGDGYTF
>TRBJ1-2|TRBV2
CASSEDLENYGYTF
>TRBJ2-7|TRBV19
CASSGQTSYEQYF
>TRBJ2-5|TRBV7-3
CASSLVGGPETQYF
>TRBJ2-2|TRBV7-6
CASSSLTSTGELFF
>TRBJ1-4|TRBV4-1
CASSATGVDEKLFF
>TRBJ1-6|TRBV5-6
CASSLGLNSPLHF
>TRBJ1-4|TRBV7-9
CASSPRTGGREKLFF
>TRBJ1-5|TRBV24-1
CATSRDSNQPQHF
>TRBJ2-7|TRBV20-1
CSVEWAGRDEQYF
>TRBJ2-7|TRBV13
CASSSPSGGAYEQYF
>TRBJ2-7|TRBV28
CASSPTQWVGYEQYF
>TRBJ1-5|TRBV27
CASHPGGRGGNQPQHF
>TRBJ2-5|TRBV5-6
CASSLHGFETQYF
>TRBJ1-5|TRBV19
CASSIGTQPQHF
>TRBJ2-1|TRBV3-1
CASSQDVASVRNEQFF
>TRBJ2-3|TRBV4-2
CASSHPGQKGLSTDTQYF
>TRBJ2-7|TRBV7-9
CASSLAPSGEQYF
>TRBJ1-2|TRBV19
CASIDTNLGQYYGYTF
>TRBJ1-5|TRBV7-9
CASSPVQGGQPQHF
>TRBJ2-3|TRBV10-3
CAEGLDPDTQYF
>TRBJ2-5|TRBV20-1
CSAVRGRETQYF
>TRBJ2-7|TRBV5-6
CASSPGPGSSSEQYF